Here is one TCR beta chain with its context. The CDR3 has 14 amino acids. Germline values: CDR1 SQVTM, CDR2 ANQGSEA. V lost 0 bases and J 8 bases, leaving 14 bases between the germline ends. The data derive from a study of blood T cell repertoires in COVID-19. As for the study in general: Sites across the United States, Italy and Spain contributed samples from acute and convalescent COVID-19. Sources were T cells, B-cell-depleted T cells, or PBMCs; the material itself was cDNA or gDNA.

Authors' analysis steps: Cell counts per sample came from amplifying reference gene primers. This table comes from immunoSEQ multiplex PCR, and its TCRdb copy is limited to in-frame clones, with some not included. D and trimming were read from the DNA, whereas the V and J calls and clone size are those reported in that table. The data hold a few hundred thousand clones, with about 91% observed a single time. This receptor was identified in a man in his late teens or twenties with acute COVID-19. Sequencing was carried out using PBMCs or T cells enriched from blood (not recorded which). The chain uses TRBV29-1 and TRBJ1-3; weak D call: TRBD1 (5 bases). CDR3 protein: CSVEDGQGMDTIYF. CDR3 nucleotide sequence: TGCAGCGTTGAAGATGGGCAGGGAATGGACACCATATATTTT.